This T cell receptor (beta chain) was sequenced for a study of blood T cell repertoires in COVID-19. As for the study in general: Specimens from acute and convalescent COVID-19 originated in the United States, Italy and Spain. Sample material is recorded as cDNA or gDNA derived from T cells, B-cell-depleted T cells, or PBMCs.

CDR1 and CDR2 from the germline V gene are MNHEY and SMNVEV (reference sequence). The CDR3 extends over 18 amino acids. V dropped 5 bases and J dropped 6; count of bases not matched to a gene: 12. How the authors handled the data: From reference gene primer amplification, estimates of nucleated cell counts were derived. Clones were read by immunoSEQ multiplex PCR, and TCRdb kept only the in-frame ones, dropping some. V and J calls and clone size are given by that table; D and trimming were obtained from the DNA. The sample has around 32,000 clones, roughly 85% seen once. This sequence joins TRBV27 and TRBJ2-3, with 15 bases that match TRBD2. Sequencing was done on a sample of peripheral blood. The sequence derives from a woman older than 75 with active or convalescent COVID-19. The CDR3 nucleotides read TGTGCCAGCAGTCAACGGACTAGCGGGAGGGCCGTGGGGGATACGCAGTATTTT. Protein: CASSQRTSGRAVGDTQYF.